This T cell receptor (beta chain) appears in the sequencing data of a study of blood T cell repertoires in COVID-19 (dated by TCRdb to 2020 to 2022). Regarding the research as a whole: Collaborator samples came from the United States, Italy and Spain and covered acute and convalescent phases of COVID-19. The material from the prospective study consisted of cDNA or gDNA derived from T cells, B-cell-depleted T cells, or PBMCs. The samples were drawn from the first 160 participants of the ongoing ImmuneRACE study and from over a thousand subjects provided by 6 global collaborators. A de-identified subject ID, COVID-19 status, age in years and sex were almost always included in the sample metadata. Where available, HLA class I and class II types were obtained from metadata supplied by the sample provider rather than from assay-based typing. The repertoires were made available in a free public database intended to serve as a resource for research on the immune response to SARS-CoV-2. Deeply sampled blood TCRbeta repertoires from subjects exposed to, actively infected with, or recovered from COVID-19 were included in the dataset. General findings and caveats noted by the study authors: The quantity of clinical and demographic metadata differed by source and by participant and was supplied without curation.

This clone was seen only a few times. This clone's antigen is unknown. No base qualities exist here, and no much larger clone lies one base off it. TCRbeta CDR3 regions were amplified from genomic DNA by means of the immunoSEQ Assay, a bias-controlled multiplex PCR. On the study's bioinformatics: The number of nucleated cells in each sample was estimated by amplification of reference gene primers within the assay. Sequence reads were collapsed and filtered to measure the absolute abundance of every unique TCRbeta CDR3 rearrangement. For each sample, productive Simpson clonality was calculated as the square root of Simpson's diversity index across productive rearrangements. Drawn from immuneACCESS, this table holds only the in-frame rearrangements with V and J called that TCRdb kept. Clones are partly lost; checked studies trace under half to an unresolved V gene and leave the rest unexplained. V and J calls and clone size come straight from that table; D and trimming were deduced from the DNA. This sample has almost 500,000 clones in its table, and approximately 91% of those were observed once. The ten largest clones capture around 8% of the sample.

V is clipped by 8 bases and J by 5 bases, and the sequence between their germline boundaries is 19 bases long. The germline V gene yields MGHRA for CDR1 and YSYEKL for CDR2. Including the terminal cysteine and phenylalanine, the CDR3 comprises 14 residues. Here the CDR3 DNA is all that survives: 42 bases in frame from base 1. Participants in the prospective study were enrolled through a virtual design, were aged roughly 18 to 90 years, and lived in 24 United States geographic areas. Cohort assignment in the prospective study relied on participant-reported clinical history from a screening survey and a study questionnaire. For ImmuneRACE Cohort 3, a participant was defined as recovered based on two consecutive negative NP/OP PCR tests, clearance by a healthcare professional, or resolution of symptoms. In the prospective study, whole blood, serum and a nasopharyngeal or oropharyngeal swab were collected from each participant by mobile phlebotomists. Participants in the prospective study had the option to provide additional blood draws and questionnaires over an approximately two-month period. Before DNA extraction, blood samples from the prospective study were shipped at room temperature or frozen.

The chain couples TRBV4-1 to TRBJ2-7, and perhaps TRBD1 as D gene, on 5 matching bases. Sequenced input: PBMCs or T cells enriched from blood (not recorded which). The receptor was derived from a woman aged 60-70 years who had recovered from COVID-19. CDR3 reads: CASSDPRDGNEQYF. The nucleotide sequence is TGCGCCAGCTCCGACCCCAGGGATGGGAACGAGCAGTACTTC.